A single sample gave rise to the 5 T cell receptor beta chains below, sequenced in a study of blood T cell repertoires in COVID-19. TCRdb's table, derived via immunoSEQ multiplex PCR, lists solely in-frame clones and lacks some. The sample has 210,000 or so clones; roughly 87% are singletons. Input material: PBMCs or T cells enriched from blood (not recorded which). Every receptor here comes from a man aged 25 to 40 who had recovered from COVID-19.

The CDR3 nucleotides are TGTGCCCCCAGTCAGGGCCCCAAAAACATTCAGTACTTC. Its protein product is CAPSQGPKNIQYF. The gene calls are TRBV19 and TRBJ2-4; D is perhaps TRBD1 (5 bases). V was trimmed by 11 bases and J by 2 bases, leaving 13 bases between them. Germline CDR1 reads LNHDA; CDR2 reads SQIVND (reference sequence). CDR3 length: 13 amino acids.

This clone was detected once. The genes are TRBV5-6 and TRBJ1-2, with 7 bases that match TRBD1. Per germline, CDR1 SGHDT and CDR2 YYEEEE. The CDR3 totals 15 residues. V was clipped by 4 bases and J by 3 bases; unmatched bases: 9. The CDR3, as DNA: TGTGCCAGCAGCCCCTTGACAGGGTTTGACTATGGCTACACCTTC. Amino acid sequence: CASSPLTGFDYGYTF.

The rearrangement uses TRBV18 and TRBJ2-7; D remains unclear. CDR1 and CDR2 (germline): KGHSH, LQKENI. The V gene lost 0 bases and the J gene lost 0 bases, with 15 bases spanning the gap. The CDR3 contains 17 residues. The CDR3 loop is CASSPPSTQRSSYEQYF. CDR3 DNA: TGTGCCAGCTCACCACCTTCTACCCAAAGGAGCTCCTACGAGCAGTACTTC.

V usage is TRBV5-4 and J usage is TRBJ2-2, with TRBD2 matching 9 bases. Germline CDR1 is SGHNT and CDR2 is YYREEE (reference sequence). This CDR3 spans 17 amino acids. After removal of 0 bases from V and 2 bases from J, the junction contained 5 bases not matched to a gene. The CDR3 DNA is TGTGCCAGCAGCTTGGCTGGTCTAGCGGGAAACACCGGGGAGCTGTTTTTT. As protein: CASSLAGLAGNTGELFF.

The chain combines TRBV7-9 with TRBJ2-1, with 8 nucleotides matching TRBD2. The ends lost 6 bases at V and 8 bases at J; junction bases unmatched: 3. Per the germline V gene, CDR1 is SEHNR and CDR2 is FQNEAQ (reference sequence). The CDR3 sequence is 12 residues long. CDR3 DNA sequence: TGTGCCAGCAGGCCGACTAGCGATGAGCAGTTCTTC. Its protein product is CASRPTSDEQFF. The entire variable domain, with the rest obtained from reference TRBV7-9 and TRBJ2-1, is as follows: DTGVSQNPRHKITKRGQNVTFRCDPISEHNRLYWYRQTLGQGPEFLTYFQNEAQLEKSRLLSDRFSAERPKGSFSTLEIQRTEQGDSAMYLCASRPTSDEQFFGPGTRLTVL.